One and the same sample provided the 25 T cell receptor beta chains below, sequenced in a study of blood T cell repertoires in COVID-19. Only in-frame clones appear in the TCRdb table, and some are missing; sequencing was by immunoSEQ multiplex PCR. Here the sample spans 180,000 or so clones, 84% being singletons. Sequences were obtained from PBMCs or T cells enriched from blood (not recorded which). The origin of the receptors is a man aged 50-60 years who had recovered from COVID-19.

J is TRBJ1-2 and V is TRBV28, with unresolved D. This CDR3 is 11 amino acids long. V was clipped by 4 bases and J by 8 bases, with 8 bases between them. The germline V gene has CDR1 MDHEN and CDR2 SYDVKM. DNA for the CDR3: TGTGCCAGCAGTTCGCCGGGGGGCTACACCTTC. It yields the protein CASSSPGGYTF.

This chain connects TRBV19 to TRBJ1-2, with TRBD1 matching 7 bases. Germline V CDR1 and CDR2: LNHDA, SQIVND (reference sequence). With 5 bases clipped from V and 8 bases from J, the junction kept 8 bases outside the gene matches. The CDR3 runs to 13 residues. The CDR3 DNA reads TGTGCCAGTAGTCCCGACAGGGCAGTCGGCTACACCTTC. It translates to CASSPDRAVGYTF.

The chain joins TRBV5-1 to TRBJ2-3; D is possibly TRBD1 (5 bases). Germline V gene data show CDR1 as SGHRS and CDR2 as YFSETQ. Trimming stripped 0 bases from V and 2 bases from J, with 13 bases between. The CDR3 spans 16 residues. The CDR3 reads CASSLVAPGATDTQYF. CDR3 sequence (DNA): TGCGCCAGCAGCTTGGTGGCTCCTGGGGCCACAGATACGCAGTATTTT.

J is TRBJ1-6 and V is TRBV6-1; TRBD1 is a possible D gene (5 bases). This CDR3 has 15 residues. Per germline, CDR1 MNHNS and CDR2 SASEGT. Deletions cut 1 base from V and 4 bases from J, with 8 bases between. The CDR3 loop reads CASSEGGTYNSPLHF. CDR3 DNA sequence: TGTGCCAGCAGTGAAGGGGGCACTTATAATTCACCCCTCCACTTT.

The chain couples TRBV14 to TRBJ2-2; 7 bases align to TRBD1. CDR1 is SGHDN and CDR2 is FVKESK in the germline V gene. The CDR3 length is 17 residues. J lost 5 bases, V lost 5 bases, and 14 bases had no gene match. CDR3 loop: CASSAQKPGQWTGELFF. The DNA for the CDR3 is TGTGCCAGCAGCGCGCAAAAACCGGGACAGTGGACCGGGGAGCTGTTTTTT.

The chain recombines TRBV7-3 with TRBJ2-2; possible D gene TRBD1, 6 bases. Trimming removed 5 bases at V and 5 bases at J, with 15 bases between. This CDR3 is built from 15 residues. The germline CDR1 and CDR2 sequences are SGHTA and FQGTGA. This chain's CDR3 is CASSNTGTKTGELFF. CDR3 bases: TGTGCCAGCAGCAATACCGGGACAAAAACCGGGGAGCTGTTTTTT.

The chain employs TRBV7-2 and TRBJ2-5; TRBD2 aligns across 8 bases. V trimming: 5 bases; J trimming: 5 bases; junction bases outside the gene matches: 7. The CDR3 contains 14 residues. CDR1 SGHTA and CDR2 FQGNSA come from the germline V gene. CDR3 loop: CASSRGGGGETQYF. CDR3 nucleotide sequence: TGTGCCAGCAGCCGGGGCGGCGGGGGGGAGACCCAGTACTTC. Full variable domain (missing parts from reference TRBV7-2 and TRBJ2-5): GAGVSQSPSNKVTEKGKDVELRCDPISGHTALYWYRQSLGQGLEFLIYFQGNSAPDKSGLPSDRFSAERTGGSVSTLTIQRTQQEDSAVYLCASSRGGGGETQYFGPGTRLLVL.

J is TRBJ1-1 and V is TRBV29-1; 7 bases fit TRBD1. Germline V gene lookup returns CDR1 SQVTM and CDR2 ANQGSEA. CDR3 length: 17 residues. V gave up 4 bases and J gave up 0 bases; unmatched junction bases: 14. The CDR3 loop reads CSVVEGQSFTMNTEAFF. CDR3 nucleotides: TGCAGCGTTGTGGAGGGACAGAGCTTTACTATGAACACTGAAGCTTTCTTT.

The chain employs TRBV11-2 and TRBJ2-1, with TRBD1 matching over 9 bases. CDR3 size: 15 residues. From germline, CDR1 is SGHAT and CDR2 FQNNGV. V shed 6 bases, J shed 2 bases, and the junction held 5 bases outside the gene matches. The CDR3 region is CASSPGTGTYNEQFF. CDR3 DNA: TGTGCCAGCAGTCCCGGGACAGGGACCTACAATGAGCAGTTCTTC.

The chain has TRBV28 and TRBJ1-2; TRBD1 matches 7 bases. The CDR3 runs to 18 residues. After removal of 6 bases from V and 0 bases from J, the junction contained 16 bases not matched to a gene. The V gene's germline CDR1 is MDHEN and CDR2 SYDVKM. CDR3 loop: CASRLLIPRDRANYGYTF. The CDR3 DNA is TGTGCCAGCAGACTCCTCATCCCCCGGGACAGAGCTAACTATGGCTACACCTTC.

This clone was detected once. The chain has TRBV19 and TRBJ2-3; 9 bases map to TRBD2. V shed 5 bases and J 2 bases; nucleotides not matched to a gene: 8. Germline values: CDR1 LNHDA, CDR2 SQIVND (reference sequence). The CDR3 contains 16 residues. CDR3 protein: CASSPLAGKTTDTQYF. CDR3 coding DNA: TGTGCCAGTAGTCCGCTAGCGGGGAAAACCACAGATACGCAGTATTTT. Full variable domain (outside the CDR3, taken from reference TRBV19 and TRBJ2-3): DGGITQSPKYLFRKEGQNVTLSCEQNLNHDAMYWYRQDPGQGLRLIYYSQIVNDFQKGDIAEGYSVSREKKESFPLTVTSAQKNPTAFYLCASSPLAGKTTDTQYFGPGTRLTVL.

The chain combines TRBV9 with TRBJ1-2, with a weak D call TRBD1 (5 bases). The CDR3 runs 15 residues. V lost 5 bases and J 0 bases, leaving 14 bases between the germline ends. The germline V gene has CDR1 SGDLS and CDR2 YYNGEE. The CDR3 spells CASRLTDTSNYGYTF. The DNA of the CDR3 is TGTGCCAGCAGGTTGACGGACACCTCTAACTATGGCTACACCTTC.

The rearrangement links TRBV28 to TRBJ1-1, with TRBD1 matching over 7 bases. Germline loops: CDR1 MDHEN, CDR2 SYDVKM. This CDR3 contains 13 residues. J gave up 5 bases and V 10 bases, and 10 bases lay outside the gene matches. CDR3 residues: CATEGAPRTEAFF. For the CDR3, the DNA is TGTGCCACCGAGGGGGCCCCTAGGACTGAAGCTTTCTTT.

The chain links TRBV5-1 to TRBJ2-7; 10 nucleotides align to TRBD2. CDR3 size: 16 residues. Germline V gene data show CDR1 as SGHRS and CDR2 as YFSETQ. V dropped 1 base and J dropped 4; count of bases not matched to a gene: 8. This chain's CDR3 is CASSLRSSGGQYEQYF. DNA for the CDR3: TGCGCCAGCAGCTTGAGGTCTAGCGGGGGACAATACGAGCAGTACTTC.

V is TRBV25-1 and J is TRBJ1-5; no reliable D call. The V end was cut by 3 bases, the J end by 6 bases, with 15 bases between. The germline gives CDR1 MGHDK, CDR2 SYGVNS. The CDR3 contains 15 residues. The CDR3 bases are TGTGCCAGCAGTGACCCGGGTAGGCCGGGTCAGCCCCAGCATTTT. This codes for CASSDPGRPGQPQHF.

A word on this clone: In the same sample, other DNA sequences code for this CDR3. The genes are TRBV3-1 (or the pseudogene TRBV3-2) and TRBJ1-2, with a weak D call TRBD1 (5 bases). CDR3 length: 13 amino acids. CDR1 and CDR2 from the germline V gene are LGHDT and YNNKEL (reference sequence). Between the trimmed V and J ends, which lost 1 base and 2 bases, there was a span of 5 bases. The CDR3: CASSQAGNYGYTF. In DNA, the CDR3 is TGTGCCAGCAGCCAAGCAGGGAACTATGGCTACACCTTC.

This rearrangement joins TRBV4-1 to TRBJ2-3; D may be TRBD2 (5 bases). In germline, CDR1 is MGHRA, CDR2 YSYEKL. The V end lost 1 base, the J end lost 1 base, and 9 bases lay between the germline ends. The CDR3 length is 15 residues. CDR3 in amino acids: CASSQAGSRTDTQYF. In nucleotides, the CDR3 is TGCGCCAGCAGCCAAGCGGGATCTCGCACAGATACGCAGTATTTT.

This CDR3 reads CASSPEGQNEKLFF. CDR3 coding DNA: TGCGCCAGCAGCCCGGAGGGACAGAATGAAAAACTGTTTTTT. This rearrangement joins TRBV5-1 to TRBJ1-4; 7 nucleotides line up with TRBD1. The CDR3 totals 14 residues. The trim removed 4 bases at V and 5 bases at J, leaving 5 bases unmatched. Germline CDR1 and CDR2: SGHRS and YFSETQ.

The chain uses TRBV4-1 and TRBJ1-5; the D gene is possibly TRBD1 (5 bases). The CDR3 extends over 15 amino acids. The germline V gene has CDR1 MGHRA and CDR2 YSYEKL. V dropped 4 bases and J dropped 1 base, with 11 bases sitting between them. The CDR3 bases are TGCGCCAGCAGCCCAGAGGGGCTGAGCAATCAGCCCCAGCATTTT. Protein product: CASSPEGLSNQPQHF.

The rearrangement uses TRBV30 and TRBJ2-7, with TRBD1 identical over 8 bases. Trimming cost V 5 bases and J 5 bases; bases outside gene matches: 8. The CDR3 spans 13 residues. CDR1 and CDR2 from the germline V gene are GTSNPN and SVGIG (reference sequence). The CDR3 sequence is CAWVGDRGHEQYF. The CDR3 coding sequence is TGTGCCTGGGTGGGAGACAGGGGCCACGAGCAGTACTTC.

The chain is built from TRBV27 and TRBJ1-1; 8 bases are a match to TRBD1. CDR3 size: 16 residues. CDR1 is MNHEY and CDR2 is SMNVEV in the germline V gene (reference sequence). Trimming took 4 bases from V and 2 from J; bases not matched to a gene: 9. For the CDR3, the DNA is TGTGCCAGCAGTTACTGGGGCAGGGGGCGAAACACTGAAGCTTTCTTT. Translated: CASSYWGRGRNTEAFF.

The genes are TRBV19 and TRBJ2-7; 12 bases fit TRBD1. The CDR3 has 15 residues. V was clipped by 8 bases and J by 7 bases; unmatched bases: 12. In germline, CDR1 is LNHDA, CDR2 SQIVND (reference sequence). Here the CDR3 reads CASGHPGQGAREQYF. Here the CDR3 DNA reads TGTGCCAGTGGACACCCGGGACAGGGGGCAAGAGAGCAGTACTTC.

The genes are TRBV3-1 (or the pseudogene TRBV3-2) and TRBJ1-6; maybe TRBD1 (5 bases). Trimming shortened V by 0 bases and J by 7 bases, and 10 bases separated the two germline ends. This CDR3 spans 15 amino acids. Germline CDR1 and CDR2: LGHDT and YNNKEL (reference sequence). Written as DNA, the CDR3 is TGTGCCAGCAGCCAAGAGTTCCGGACAAATTCACCCCTCCACTTT. Amino acid sequence: CASSQEFRTNSPLHF.

The chain joins TRBV5-4 to TRBJ2-7; 9 bases agree with TRBD1. The V gene's germline CDR1 is SGHNT and CDR2 YYREEE (reference sequence). CDR3 length: 15 residues. V was clipped by 0 bases and J by 6 bases; unmatched bases: 7. This CDR3 reads CASSLDGTGIGEQYF. The CDR3 DNA sequence: TGTGCCAGCAGCTTGGATGGGACAGGGATCGGCGAGCAGTACTTC.

The chain employs TRBV11-2 and TRBJ2-3, with 13 nucleotides matching TRBD2. Trimming removed 5 bases from V and 4 bases from J; junction bases left unmatched: 6. CDR1 SGHAT and CDR2 FQNNGV come from the germline V gene. This CDR3 is built from 16 residues. This CDR3 is CASSQTSGGAADTQYF. In DNA, the CDR3 is TGTGCCAGCAGCCAAACTAGCGGGGGGGCTGCAGATACGCAGTATTTT.